Below, one TCR beta chain is given with its context. This CDR3 comprises 15 residues. V lost 6 bases, J lost 0 bases, and 14 bases lay in between. In germline, CDR1 is MDHEN, CDR2 SYDVKM. This record belongs to a study of blood T cell repertoires in COVID-19. About the study: From the United States, Italy and Spain came samples of acute and convalescent COVID-19. Sample material is recorded as cDNA or gDNA derived from T cells, B-cell-depleted T cells, or PBMCs.

Here immunoSEQ multiplex PCR was the method, and the copy in TCRdb shows in-frame clones only, minus some. This sample has approximately 250,000 clones, with around nine tenths found just once. The TCR originated in a man aged 35-49 years with active or convalescent COVID-19. Sequences were obtained from peripheral blood. V and J are TRBV28 and TRBJ1-1; the D gene is possibly TRBD1 (6 bases). The CDR3 DNA sequence: TGTGCCAGCAGGCGAACAGGGAACTTGAACACTGAAGCTTTCTTT. Protein: CASRRTGNLNTEAFF.